What follows are 16 T cell receptor beta chains derived from one specimen sequenced in a study of vaccination and CD4 T cells after COVID-19. The time point here: late sampling 161 to 241 days after vaccination in a few convalescent patients. Treatment noted: roughly 11-day PBMC culture with coronavirus spike peptide pools or control peptides (ViraFEST assay). Cultured CD4+ T cell DNA underwent sequencing with the Oncomine TCR Beta short-read assay. Each CDR3 protein is one row after TCRdb ran MiXCR on the PCR reads. The sample yields approximately 23,000 distinct CDR3 sequences, 30% to 40% seen once. Their antigens remain unidentified. This sample comprised CD4+ T cells from blood, cultured in vitro, obtained about 7 months after SARS-CoV-2 vaccination. The receptor source for this set is a human donor who had recovered from COVID-19.

This CDR3 reads CASSGGQGYQPQHF. In DNA, the CDR3 is TGTGCCAGCAGTGGGGGGCAGGGCTATCAGCCCCAGCATTTT. The chain couples TRBV2 to TRBJ1-5, with a possible D match to TRBD1 (6 bases). Looked up from germline, CDR1 is SNHLY and CDR2 is FYNNEI. This CDR3 has 14 amino acids. The V gene lost 4 bases and the J gene lost 5 bases, with 12 bases spanning the gap.

This clonotype has ten or more counts. The chain employs TRBV27 and TRBJ2-7; D gene ambiguous. Germline CDR1 is MNHEY and CDR2 is SMNVEV (reference sequence). Deletions cut 4 bases from V and 2 bases from J, with 12 bases between. CDR3 length: 14 residues. CDR3 DNA: TGTGCCAGCAGTTCCACGACGGACCCCTACGAGCAGTACTTC. It specifies CASSSTTDPYEQYF.

The chain is built from TRBV6-1 and TRBJ1-1; perhaps TRBD1 as D (6 bases). CDR1 is MNHNS and CDR2 is SASEGT in the germline V gene. Trimming removed 4 bases from V and 1 base from J, with 7 bases in between. The CDR3 runs 13 residues. The CDR3 spells CASSVTGNTEAFF. The CDR3 DNA reads TGTGCCAGCAGTGTGACAGGGAACACTGAAGCTTTCTTT.

This clonotype has more than one count but fewer than ten. The chain is built from TRBV5-5 and TRBJ1-2; a possible D gene is TRBD1 (5 bases). V was pared by 3 bases and J by 3 bases, with 9 bases between. Germline CDR1 and CDR2: SGHKS and YYEKEE (reference sequence). CDR3 length equals 13 residues. CDR3 in amino acids: CASSSGGDYGYTF. The CDR3 DNA reads TGTGCCAGCAGCTCTGGGGGGGACTATGGCTACACCTTC.

This clonotype was counted a few times. The rearrangement links TRBV10-1 to TRBJ1-6; tentative D call: TRBD1 (6 bases). V lost 9 bases and J lost 2, with 11 bases in between. Germline V lookup: CDR1 WNHNN, CDR2 SYGVQD (reference sequence). This CDR3 is built from 14 residues. The CDR3 region has the DNA TGCGCCAGACAGGGCTATGCCTATAATTCACCCCTCCACTTT. Translating it yields CARQGYAYNSPLHF.

This clonotype was observed a single time. This sequence joins TRBV5-4 and TRBJ2-3; TRBD2 might be the D (5 bases). V gave up 4 bases and J gave up 6 bases, with 21 bases separating them. This CDR3 comprises 16 residues. Germline loops: CDR1 SGHNT, CDR2 YYREEE (reference sequence). The CDR3 reads CASSLRTSVTSDTQYF. CDR3 nucleotides: TGTGCCAGCAGCCTCAGGACTTCGGTTACATCGGATACGCAGTATTTT.

This clonotype has only a few counts. J is TRBJ2-3 and V is TRBV20-1, with D unresolved. V was trimmed by 2 bases and J by 2 bases, leaving 8 bases between them. The CDR3 runs to 13 residues. Germline CDR1 DFQATT, CDR2 SNEGSKA (reference sequence). The CDR3 protein is CSARTGSTDTQYF. The CDR3 nucleotides read TGCAGTGCTAGAACCGGGTCCACAGATACGCAGTATTTT.

This clonotype has only a few counts. In DNA form, the CDR3 reads TGCAGCGTTGAAGGTTTGAAGTGGGGGCGTACTGAAGCTTTCTTT. Protein product: CSVEGLKWGRTEAFF. J is TRBJ1-1 and V is TRBV29-1; D perhaps matches TRBD1 (6 bases). Germline V gene data show CDR1 as SQVTM and CDR2 as ANQGSEA. The CDR3 spans 15 residues. Trimming stripped 1 base from V and 5 bases from J, with 17 bases between.

The V and J genes are TRBV6-1 and TRBJ2-3, with no clear D. Trimming removed 6 bases from V and 2 bases from J, with 6 bases in between. The CDR3 consists of 12 residues. Germline V lookup: CDR1 MNHNS, CDR2 SASEGT. The CDR3 region has the DNA TGTGCCAGCAGGGACCCCACAGATACGCAGTATTTT. It specifies CASRDPTDTQYF.

V and J are TRBV24-1 and TRBJ2-5, with TRBD1 identical over 8 bases. Losses at the gene ends were 3 bases for V and 4 bases for J; bases not matched to a gene: 6. Per the germline V gene, CDR1 is KGHDR and CDR2 is SFDVKD. This CDR3 spans 15 amino acids. CDR3 in amino acids: CATSDPRTGIETQYF. The CDR3 region has the DNA TGTGCCACCAGTGATCCCCGGACAGGGATAGAGACCCAGTACTTC.

The CDR3 nucleotides are TGTGCCAGCAGCTTAGGACGATATAGGGGCCAGAGCACAGATACGCAGTATTTT. This gives the protein CASSLGRYRGQSTDTQYF. V is TRBV7-8 and J is TRBJ2-3; weak D call: TRBD1 (5 bases). The CDR3 has 18 amino acids. The germline V gene encodes CDR1 SGHVS and CDR2 FQNEAQ. V was shortened by 1 base and J by 0 bases, with 17 bases between the two germline ends.

The genes are TRBV6-1 and TRBJ1-2, with D possibly matching TRBD1 (5 bases). Trimming cost V 2 bases and J 7 bases, with 14 bases left between them. This CDR3 region has 14 residues. Germline values: CDR1 MNHNS, CDR2 SASEGT. The CDR3 protein is CASSEYGTTLGYTF. CDR3 DNA: TGTGCCAGCAGTGAATACGGGACGACTCTTGGCTACACCTTC.

The CDR3: CASSSTLNTGELFF. In nucleotides, the CDR3 is TGTGCCAGCAGTTCGACACTTAACACCGGGGAGCTGTTTTTT. The chain couples TRBV6-2 or TRBV6-3 to TRBJ2-2, with D hard to call. Germline-derived CDR1 and CDR2 are MNHEY and SVGEGT. The CDR3 runs to 14 residues. V was cut by 4 bases and J by 2 bases, with 8 bases left in between.

V is TRBV20-1 and J is TRBJ2-7; 12 bases map to TRBD2. CDR3 length: 14 residues. CDR1 and CDR2 from the germline V gene are DFQATT and SNEGSKA (reference sequence). The V gene end was trimmed by 7 bases and the J gene end by 1 base; junction bases not matched to a gene: 5. The CDR3 DNA follows: TGCAGTGGTTCTGGGACTAGCGGGTCCTACGAGCAGTACTTC. Its translation is CSGSGTSGSYEQYF.

V gene TRBV6-5 combines with J gene TRBJ2-1, with D unresolved. Germline assignment: CDR1 MNHEY and CDR2 SVGAGI. CDR3 size: 13 residues. Trimming cost V 2 bases and J 6 bases, with 8 bases left between them. The CDR3 sequence is CASSYRDGNEQFF. For the CDR3, the DNA is TGTGCCAGCAGTTACAGGGATGGCAATGAGCAGTTCTTC.

The V gene is TRBV7-2, the J gene TRBJ2-7; either TRBD1 or TRBD2 may supply D (7 bases each). V lost 6 bases to trimming and J lost 9 bases, with 21 bases between them. The CDR3 is 14 residues long. The germline V gene encodes CDR1 SGHTA and CDR2 FQGNSA. CDR3 residues: CASSPRGGTIVQYF. In DNA form, the CDR3 reads TGTGCCAGCAGTCCCAGGGGGGGGACTATCGTGCAGTACTTC.